The source of this TCR beta chain is a study of Graves' ophthalmopathy and Graves' hyperthyroidism. Amplification of the TCR beta CDR3 regions used RNA transcripts (as template). An opening RT-PCR round employed HTBI primers and preceded a second-round multiplex PCR. TCRdb processed the multiplex PCR reads anew with MiXCR; each CDR3 protein has one entry. The sample lists hundreds of thousands of distinct CDR3 sequences; 20% to 25% were seen once. Study-wide points: With a specificity of 72.22% and a sensitivity of just under 71%, the model predicted ophthalmopathy progression.

The study excluded patients with other autoimmune diseases, uncontrolled infections, pregnancy or lactation. The source of the PBMCs was 8.5 to 10 ml of fresh peripheral blood. This CDR3 spans 15 amino acids. There are a few counts of this clonotype. Antigen: not known. Since a much larger clone is just one base distant, this may be a read error. This chain connects TRBV12-3 or TRBV12-4 to TRBJ2-4; D not certain. The TCR originated in a young woman with stable Graves' hyperthyroidism. Sequencing used peripheral blood. In nucleotides, the CDR3 is TGTGCCAGCAGTTTGGGAAGTGTAGCCAAAAACATTAAGTACTTC. This codes for CASSLGSVAKNIKYF.